The 21 T cell receptor beta chains below come from one sample, sequenced in a study of blood T cell repertoires in COVID-19. Clones were sequenced by immunoSEQ multiplex PCR, and TCRdb holds only the in-frame ones, with some missing. The sample includes 270,000 or so clones, just over 85% of them seen just once. Source material: peripheral blood. The origin of the receptors is a woman in her twenties or thirties with active or convalescent COVID-19.

The V gene is TRBV7-2, the J gene TRBJ2-3, with D possibly matching TRBD1 (7 bases). Germline V gene lookup returns CDR1 SGHTA and CDR2 FQGNSA. V was trimmed by 4 bases and J by 8 bases, leaving 16 bases between them. CDR3 length equals 14 residues. This CDR3 is CASSSEDRRVTQYF. CDR3 DNA sequence: TGTGCCAGCAGCTCGGAGGACAGGAGGGTTACGCAGTATTTT.

The chain is built from TRBV5-8 and TRBJ2-3, with TRBD2 identical over 14 bases. The CDR3 has 17 amino acids. The germline V gene has CDR1 SGHTS and CDR2 YDEGEE. Unmatched junction bases numbered 3, after V lost 3 bases and J lost 0 bases. Written as DNA, the CDR3 is TGTGCCAGCAGCTCGGGACTAGCGGGGGCTAGCACAGATACGCAGTATTTT. It specifies CASSSGLAGASTDTQYF.

Only a few counts were recorded for this clone. The chain recombines TRBV4-3 with TRBJ1-1; TRBD1 agrees at 10 bases. Trimming removed 1 base from V and 5 bases from J; junction bases left unmatched: 10. From germline, CDR1 is LGHNA and CDR2 YSLEER. This CDR3 is built from 17 residues. The CDR3 sequence: CASSQVGTGAALTEAFF. The CDR3 DNA follows: TGCGCCAGCAGCCAAGTAGGGACAGGGGCCGCCCTTACTGAAGCTTTCTTT.

This clone was observed a single time. V is TRBV5-4 and J is TRBJ1-4; D may be TRBD1 (5 bases). Trimming shortened V by 0 bases and J by 10 bases, and 7 bases separated the two germline ends. Looked up from germline, CDR1 is SGHNT and CDR2 is YYREEE (reference sequence). The CDR3 runs to 12 residues. CDR3 in DNA: TGTGCCAGCAGCTTGGCCCAGGGAAAACTGTTTTTT. Translating it yields CASSLAQGKLFF.

The V call is TRBV10-3, the J call TRBJ2-1; D is possibly TRBD1 (6 bases). This CDR3 spans 13 amino acids. V gave up 3 bases and J gave up 8 bases, with 11 bases separating them. Germline CDR1 is ENHRY and CDR2 is SYGVKD. CDR3 amino acids: CAISDIGGYEQFF. CDR3 DNA sequence: TGTGCCATCAGTGATATTGGGGGCTATGAGCAGTTCTTC.

The V call is TRBV28, the J call TRBJ1-1, with a possible D match to TRBD1 (5 bases). The CDR3 spans 15 residues. Germline values: CDR1 MDHEN, CDR2 SYDVKM. V was shortened by 2 bases and J by 5 bases, with 15 bases between the two germline ends. The CDR3 nucleotides read TGTGCCAGCAGTTTACCCCGAAGGGGCGTAACTGAAGCTTTCTTT. It translates to CASSLPRRGVTEAFF.

The chain links TRBV18 to TRBJ2-5; TRBD2 matches at 11 bases. This CDR3 spans 15 amino acids. V dropped 3 bases and J dropped 1; count of bases not matched to a gene: 1. Germline V CDR1 and CDR2: KGHSH, LQKENI. CDR3 nucleotides: TGTGCCAGCTCACCGACTAGCGGGACCCAAGAGACCCAGTACTTC. This sequence encodes CASSPTSGTQETQYF.

This sequence joins TRBV19 and TRBJ1-2; 10 bases are shared with TRBD1. Germline V gene sequence: CDR1 LNHDA, CDR2 SQIVND (reference sequence). This CDR3 is built from 18 residues. V shed 5 bases and J 4 bases; nucleotides not matched to a gene: 16. CDR3 protein: CASSLRPGTGVWGYGYTF. In DNA form, the CDR3 reads TGTGCCAGTAGTCTTCGTCCCGGGACAGGGGTTTGGGGCTATGGCTACACCTTC.

The J gene is TRBJ2-2, the V gene TRBV6-2 or TRBV6-3; 7 bases match TRBD1. The V gene's germline CDR1 is MNHEY and CDR2 SVGEGT. The CDR3 spans 16 residues. The ends lost 5 bases at V and 0 bases at J; junction bases unmatched: 6. DNA for the CDR3: TGTGCCAGCAGTCCGGGACAGCTCACGAACACCGGGGAGCTGTTTTTT. This sequence encodes CASSPGQLTNTGELFF.

The chain employs TRBV6-2 or TRBV6-3 and TRBJ2-7; D call uncertain. Trimming shortened V by 0 bases and J by 3 bases, and 6 bases separated the two germline ends. Germline V CDR1 and CDR2: MNHEY, SVGEGT. The length of the CDR3 is 13 residues. In DNA form, the CDR3 reads TGTGCCAGCAGTTACTCTTGGCACTACGAGCAGTACTTC. Its translation: CASSYSWHYEQYF.

The chain uses TRBV20-1 and TRBJ1-6; TRBD1 aligns across 7 bases. Germline-derived CDR1 and CDR2 are DFQATT and SNEGSKA (reference sequence). The CDR3 length is 11 residues. Germline trimming cut 6 bases from V and 10 bases from J; bases unmatched to any gene: 3. CDR3 bases: TGCAGTGCAACAGGGGCCTCACCCCTCCACTTT. Protein product: CSATGASPLHF.

The rearrangement joins TRBV4-3 to TRBJ2-1; tentative D call: TRBD1 (6 bases). CDR1 and CDR2 from the germline V gene are LGHNA and YSLEER. Between the trimmed V and J ends, which lost 0 bases and 9 bases, there was a span of 12 bases. This CDR3 contains 14 residues. The CDR3 protein is CASSQDRQGPEQFF. As DNA, the CDR3 is TGCGCCAGCAGCCAAGATCGCCAGGGGCCTGAGCAGTTCTTC.

The CDR3 DNA follows: TGTGCCAGCAGCTTTAGCGGGGGAAACACCGGGGAGCTGTTTTTT. Its translation is CASSFSGGNTGELFF. The chain uses TRBV7-9 and TRBJ2-2; 9 nucleotides agree with TRBD2. The CDR3 spans 15 residues. V was pared by 3 bases and J by 2 bases, with 1 base of the junction left unmatched. CDR1 SEHNR and CDR2 FQNEAQ come from the germline V gene (reference sequence).

The rearrangement joins TRBV18 to TRBJ1-4, with a weak D call TRBD1 (5 bases). CDR1 is KGHSH and CDR2 is LQKENI in the germline V gene. The V end lost 0 bases, the J end lost 3 bases, and 8 bases lay between the germline ends. The CDR3 sequence is 15 residues long. CDR3 loop: CASSPPGQPNEKLFF. Here the CDR3 DNA reads TGTGCCAGCTCACCACCGGGGCAGCCTAATGAAAAACTGTTTTTT.

This chain links TRBV4-3 with TRBJ1-4; unclear D gene. CDR1 is LGHNA and CDR2 is YSLEER in the germline V gene. Trimming took 0 bases from V and 9 from J, leaving 8 bases between them. The CDR3 totals 13 residues. DNA of the CDR3: TGCGCCAGCAGCCAAGACTCGGTGAAAAAACTGTTTTTT. Translated: CASSQDSVKKLFF.

This clone appeared a few times. CDR3: CASSPGGGRAFF. The DNA of the CDR3 is TGTGCCAGCAGCCCCGGGGGCGGGAGAGCTTTCTTT. The chain is built from TRBV7-8 and TRBJ1-1; TRBD1 might be the D (6 bases). CDR1 and CDR2 (germline): SGHVS, FQNEAQ. The V and J ends lost 5 bases and 10 bases respectively, with 14 bases between them. The CDR3 extends over 12 amino acids.

The V gene is TRBV6-5, the J gene TRBJ1-1, with D possibly being TRBD1 (5 bases). CDR1 and CDR2 (germline): MNHEY, SVGAGI. This CDR3 has 14 residues. The V end was cut by 6 bases, the J end by 0 bases, with 11 bases between. CDR3: CASSPRRVNTEAFF. In nucleotides, the CDR3 is TGTGCCAGCAGCCCCCGCAGGGTGAACACTGAAGCTTTCTTT.

J is TRBJ1-5 and V is TRBV11-1, with 9 bases lining up with TRBD1. Germline loops: CDR1 SGHAT, CDR2 FQDESV (reference sequence). The CDR3 spans 15 residues. V lost 5 bases and J lost 4; bases outside the gene matches: 6. Written as DNA, the CDR3 is TGTGCCAGCAGCCTGGGACAGGGTGGGAATCAGCCCCAGCATTTT. Translation gives CASSLGQGGNQPQHF.

The chain recombines TRBV5-3 with TRBJ2-5; 7 positions agree with TRBD2. TRBV5-3 is flagged as an ORF with uncertain function. The CDR3 is made up of 18 amino acids. After removal of 1 base from V and 0 bases from J, the junction contained 12 bases not matched to a gene. Here the CDR3 reads CARSLPIGGGKYQETQYF. The CDR3 DNA reads as TGTGCCAGAAGCTTGCCAATTGGCGGGGGAAAGTACCAAGAGACCCAGTACTTC.

This rearrangement joins TRBV10-3 to TRBJ1-6; possibly TRBD1 for D (5 bases). Trimming stripped 2 bases from V and 9 bases from J, with 11 bases between. CDR3 size: 14 residues. The germline V gene encodes CDR1 ENHRY and CDR2 SYGVKD. The CDR3 DNA reads as TGTGCCATCAGTGAGCGGGGGGTCGGTTCACCCCTCCACTTT. This sequence encodes CAISERGVGSPLHF.

The chain couples TRBV9 to TRBJ2-5, with 8 bases fitting TRBD1. Germline lookup yields CDR1 SGDLS and CDR2 YYNGEE. J gave up 4 bases and V 3 bases, and 5 bases lay outside the gene matches. The CDR3 totals 14 residues. The CDR3 nucleotides are TGTGCCAGCAGCGCAAGCAGGGGGCGAGAGACCCAGTACTTC. This codes for CASSASRGRETQYF.